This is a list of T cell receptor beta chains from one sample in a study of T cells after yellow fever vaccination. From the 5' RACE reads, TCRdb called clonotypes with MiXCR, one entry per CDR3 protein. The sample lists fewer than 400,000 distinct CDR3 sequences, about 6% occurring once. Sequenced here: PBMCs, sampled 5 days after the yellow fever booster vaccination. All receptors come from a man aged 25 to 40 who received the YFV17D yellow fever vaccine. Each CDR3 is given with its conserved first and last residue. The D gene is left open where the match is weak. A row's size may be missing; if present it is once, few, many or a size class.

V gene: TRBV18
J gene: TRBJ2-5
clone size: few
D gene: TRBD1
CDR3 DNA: TGTGCCAGCTCACTACAACAGGGGGTACCCCAAGAGACCCAGTACTTC
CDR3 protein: CASSLQQGVPQETQYF

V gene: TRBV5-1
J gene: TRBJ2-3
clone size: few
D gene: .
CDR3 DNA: TGCGCCAGCAGCTCGGCCTACTCTAGCACAGATACGCAGTATTTT
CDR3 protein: CASSSAYSSTDTQYF

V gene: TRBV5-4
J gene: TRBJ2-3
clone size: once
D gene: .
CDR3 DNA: TGTGCCAGCAGCTTGGCTACGGGGGAGTACGTGGATACGCAGTATTTT
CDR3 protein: CASSLATGEYVDTQYF

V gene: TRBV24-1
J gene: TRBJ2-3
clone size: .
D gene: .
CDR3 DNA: TGTGCCACCAGTGATTGGCCAAGGGGCACAGATACGCAGTATTTT
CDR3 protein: CATSDWPRGTDTQYF

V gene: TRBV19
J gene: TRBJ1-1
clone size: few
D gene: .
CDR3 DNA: TGTGCCAGTAGTATAGTGGGGCACCGTCAAGTCGCTTTCTTT
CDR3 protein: CASSIVGHRQVAFF

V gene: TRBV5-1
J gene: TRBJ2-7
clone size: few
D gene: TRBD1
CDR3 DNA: TGCGCCAGCAGCCGGCTAGGACAGGGGGCCAACGAGCAGTACTTC
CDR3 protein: CASSRLGQGANEQYF

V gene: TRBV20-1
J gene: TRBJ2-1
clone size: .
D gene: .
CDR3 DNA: TGCAGTGGAGCCGGGAGCACTAAAGGGTCCGTCTACAATGAGCAGTTCTTC
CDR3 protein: CSGAGSTKGSVYNEQFF

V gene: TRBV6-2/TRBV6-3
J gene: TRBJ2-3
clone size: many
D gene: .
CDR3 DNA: TGTGCCAGCACAAATGGAGCGGCGAGGGGCACAGATACGCAGTATTTT
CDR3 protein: CASTNGAARGTDTQYF

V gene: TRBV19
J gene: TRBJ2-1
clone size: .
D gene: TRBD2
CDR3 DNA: TGTGCCAGCCTGCGTGCGGGAGGGCCCAATGAGCAGTTCTTC
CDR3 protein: CASLRAGGPNEQFF

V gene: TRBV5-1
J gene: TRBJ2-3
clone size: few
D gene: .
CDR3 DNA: TGCGCCAGCGGCAAGGACAGTAGCACAGATACGCAGTATTTT
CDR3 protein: CASGKDSSTDTQYF

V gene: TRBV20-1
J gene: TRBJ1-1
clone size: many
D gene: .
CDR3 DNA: TGCAGTGCTTCCCCGACGGTGAACACTGAAGCTTTCTTT
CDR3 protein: CSASPTVNTEAFF

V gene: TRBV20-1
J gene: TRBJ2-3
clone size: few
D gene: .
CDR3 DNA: TGCAGTGCTAGTTCACGTGGGAACACAGATACGCAGTATTTT
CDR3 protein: CSASSRGNTDTQYF

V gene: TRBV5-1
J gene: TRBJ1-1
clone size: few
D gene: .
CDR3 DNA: TGCGCCAGCAGCTTGGTAGAGGGATGGAACACTGAAGCTTTCTTT
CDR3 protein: CASSLVEGWNTEAFF

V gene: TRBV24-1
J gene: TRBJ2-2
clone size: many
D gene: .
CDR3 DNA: TGTGCCACCAGTGATTCGGGGGGCTCCGGGGAGCTGTTTTTT
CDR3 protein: CATSDSGGSGELFF

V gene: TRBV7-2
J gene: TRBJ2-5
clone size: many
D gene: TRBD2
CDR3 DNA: TGTGCCAGCAGCCGGACTAGCGGGCTGCTCCAAGAGACCCAGTACTTC
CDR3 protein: CASSRTSGLLQETQYF

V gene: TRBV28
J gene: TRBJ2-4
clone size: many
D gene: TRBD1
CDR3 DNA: TGTGCCAGCAGTCCCCCGGGACAGGGGAGAGCCAAAAACATTCAGTACTTC
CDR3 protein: CASSPPGQGRAKNIQYF

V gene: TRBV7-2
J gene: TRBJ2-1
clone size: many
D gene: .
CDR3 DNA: TGTGCCAGCAGCCAGGGGTTCGGTGAGCAGTTCTTC
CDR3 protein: CASSQGFGEQFF

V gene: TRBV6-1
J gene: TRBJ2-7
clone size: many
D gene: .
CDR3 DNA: TGTGCCAGCAGCCAGGACAGCGGACGCAACGAGCAGTACTTC
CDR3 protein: CASSQDSGRNEQYF

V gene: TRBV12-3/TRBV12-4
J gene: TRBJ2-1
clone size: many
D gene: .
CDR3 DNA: TGTGCCAGCAGTACGGGAACGAGCTCCTACAATGAGCAGTTCTTC
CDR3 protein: CASSTGTSSYNEQFF

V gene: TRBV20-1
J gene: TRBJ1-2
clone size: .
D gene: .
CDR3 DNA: TGCAGACTAGGGAGCAGCTATGGCTACACCTTC
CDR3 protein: CRLGSSYGYTF

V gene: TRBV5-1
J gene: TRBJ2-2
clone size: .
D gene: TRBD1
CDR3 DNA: TGCGCCAGCAGCCCGACAGGGAGCCCGAACACCGGGGAGCTGTTTTTT
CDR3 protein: CASSPTGSPNTGELFF

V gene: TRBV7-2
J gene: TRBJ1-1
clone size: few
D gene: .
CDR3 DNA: TGTGCCAGCAGCTTAGACGTCCCCATCCCCGCTTTCTTT
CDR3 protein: CASSLDVPIPAFF

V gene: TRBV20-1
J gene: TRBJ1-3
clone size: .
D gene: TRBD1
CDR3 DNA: TGCAGTGCTAGCCCGTTGGACAGGGCTGGAAACACCATATATTTT
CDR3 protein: CSASPLDRAGNTIYF

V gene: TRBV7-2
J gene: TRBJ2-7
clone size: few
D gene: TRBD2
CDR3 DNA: TGTGCCAGCAGCTTAGTGGGAGGGGAACTTTCCTACGAGCAGTACTTC
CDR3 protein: CASSLVGGELSYEQYF

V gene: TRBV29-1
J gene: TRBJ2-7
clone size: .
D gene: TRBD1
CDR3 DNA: TGCAGCGTTTCGAGCGGGACAGGGATCTACGAGCAGTACTTC
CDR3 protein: CSVSSGTGIYEQYF

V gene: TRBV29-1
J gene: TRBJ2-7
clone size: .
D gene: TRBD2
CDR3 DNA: TGCAGCGTTGGGACTAGCGGGTACGAGCAGTACTTC
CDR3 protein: CSVGTSGYEQYF

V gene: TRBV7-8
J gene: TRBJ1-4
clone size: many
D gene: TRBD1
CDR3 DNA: TGTGCCAGCAGGACAGGGCCATTTAATGAAAAACTGTTTTTT
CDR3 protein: CASRTGPFNEKLFF

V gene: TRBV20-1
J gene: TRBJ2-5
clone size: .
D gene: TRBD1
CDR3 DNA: TGCAGTGCTACCCGGACCAGGGGGGAGACCCAGTACTTC
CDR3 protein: CSATRTRGETQYF

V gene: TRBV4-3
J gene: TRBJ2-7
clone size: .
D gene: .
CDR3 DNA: TGCGCCAGCAGCCCGTCGCAGGGATCCTACGAGCAGTACTTC
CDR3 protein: CASSPSQGSYEQYF

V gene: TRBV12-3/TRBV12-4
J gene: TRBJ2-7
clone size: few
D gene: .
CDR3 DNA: TGTGCCAGCAGTCGAGTGAACGGGTACGAGCAGTACTTC
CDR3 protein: CASSRVNGYEQYF

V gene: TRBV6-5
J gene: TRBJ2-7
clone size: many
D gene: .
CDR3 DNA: TGTGCCAGCCGACGAGGGGCCCCCTACGAGCAGTACTTC
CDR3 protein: CASRRGAPYEQYF

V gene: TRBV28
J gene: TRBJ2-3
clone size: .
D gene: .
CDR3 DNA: TGTGCCAGCAGTTTAACGTCGGGGGCCTCTAGCACAGATACGCAGTATTTT
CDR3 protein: CASSLTSGASSTDTQYF

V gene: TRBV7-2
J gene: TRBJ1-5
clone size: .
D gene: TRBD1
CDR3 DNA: TGTGCCAGCAGCTTTCATACCCGGGACAGGGGTGATCAGCCCCAGCATTTT
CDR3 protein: CASSFHTRDRGDQPQHF

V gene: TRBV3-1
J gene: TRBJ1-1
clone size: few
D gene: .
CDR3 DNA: TGTGCCAGCCGACCCGGAGGGGGTTACACTGAAGCTTTCTTT
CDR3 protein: CASRPGGGYTEAFF

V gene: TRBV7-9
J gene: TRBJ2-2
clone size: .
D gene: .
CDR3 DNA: TGTGCCAGCAGCATAGAGCGGAACAGGGGGGGCACCGGGGAGCTGTTTTTT
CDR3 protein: CASSIERNRGGTGELFF

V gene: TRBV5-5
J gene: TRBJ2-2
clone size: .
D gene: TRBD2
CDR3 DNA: TGTGCCAGCAGCTTTGAAGGACTAGCTAACACCGGGGAGCTGTTTTTT
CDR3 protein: CASSFEGLANTGELFF

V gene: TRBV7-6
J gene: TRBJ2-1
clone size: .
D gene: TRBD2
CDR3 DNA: TGTGCCAGCAGCTCCTTTAGCGGGAGCCACAATGAGCAGTTCTTC
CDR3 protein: CASSSFSGSHNEQFF